The clone carrying this T cell receptor beta chain was detected only a few times. These data come from a study of patients and donors after allogeneic stem cell transplantation. MiXCR, run by TCRdb on the RT-PCR reads, gives a single entry per CDR3 protein. The repertoire has 45,000 to 65,000 distinct CDR3 sequences, 13% of them found once; the top ten carry more than 25%. Trimming pared 0 bases from V and 4 bases from J, leaving 11 bases between. The CDR3 length is 15 residues. Germline V lookup: CDR1 SGHRS, CDR2 YFSETQ. The sample comprised blood, either unsorted or a sorted T cell fraction (not recorded which). The chain has TRBV5-1 and TRBJ1-3; tentative D call: TRBD1 (5 bases). The clonotype comes from a human donor who was either an allogeneic HSCT recipient or a stem cell or donor lymphocyte infusion donor (not recorded which). It is not recorded whose cells these are; they may come from a transplant donor. CDR3 DNA sequence: TGCGCCAGCAGCTTGGATAGGGGTCCGGGAAACACCATATATTTT. This gives the protein CASSLDRGPGNTIYF.